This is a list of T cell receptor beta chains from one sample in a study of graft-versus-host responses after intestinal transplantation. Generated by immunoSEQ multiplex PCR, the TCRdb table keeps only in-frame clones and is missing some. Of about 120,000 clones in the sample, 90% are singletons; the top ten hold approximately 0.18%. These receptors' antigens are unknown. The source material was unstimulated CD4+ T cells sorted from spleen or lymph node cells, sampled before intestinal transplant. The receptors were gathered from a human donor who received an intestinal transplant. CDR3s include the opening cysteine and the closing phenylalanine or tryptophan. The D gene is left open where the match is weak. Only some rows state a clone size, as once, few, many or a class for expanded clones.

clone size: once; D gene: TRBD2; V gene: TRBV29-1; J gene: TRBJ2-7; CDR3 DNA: TGCAGCGTTACTAGCGGGGGGGCCTACGAGCAGTACTTC; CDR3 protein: CSVTSGGAYEQYF
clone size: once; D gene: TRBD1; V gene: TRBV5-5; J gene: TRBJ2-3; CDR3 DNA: TGTGCCAGCAGCTTGGTCCCGGGACAGGGGGCAGGGGGAAAAGATACGCAGTATTTT; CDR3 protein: CASSLVPGQGAGGKDTQYF
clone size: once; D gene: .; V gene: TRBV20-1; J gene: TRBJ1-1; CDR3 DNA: TGCAGTGCTATCAGGCCCACTGAAGCTTTCTTT; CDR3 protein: CSAIRPTEAFF
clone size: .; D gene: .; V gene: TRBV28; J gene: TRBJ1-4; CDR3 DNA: TGTGCCAGCAGTTTCCGACAGTCAACTAATGAAAAACTGTTTTTT; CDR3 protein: CASSFRQSTNEKLFF
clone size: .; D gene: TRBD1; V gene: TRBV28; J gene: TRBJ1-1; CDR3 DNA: TGTGCCAGCCGCAGGGGGCGTAGGACTGAAGCTTTCTTT; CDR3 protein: CASRRGRRTEAFF
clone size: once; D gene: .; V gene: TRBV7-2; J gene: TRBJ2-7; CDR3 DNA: TGTGCCAGCAGCTTAGGTGGTGGGGCCCCCTACGAGCAGTACTTC; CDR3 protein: CASSLGGGAPYEQYF
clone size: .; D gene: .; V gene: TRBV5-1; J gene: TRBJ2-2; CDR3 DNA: TGCGCCAGCAGCTTGGTCGGGGGCACCGGGGAGCTGTTTTTT; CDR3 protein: CASSLVGGTGELFF
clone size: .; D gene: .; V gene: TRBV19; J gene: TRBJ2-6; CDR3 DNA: TGTGCCAGTAGTTACTTAAGGGGAATGGCCAACGTCCTGACTTTC; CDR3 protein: CASSYLRGMANVLTF
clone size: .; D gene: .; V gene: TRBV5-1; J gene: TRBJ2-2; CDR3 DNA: TGCGCCAGCAGTATTGGTGGGAGTGCCACCGGGGAGCTGTTTTTT; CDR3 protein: CASSIGGSATGELFF
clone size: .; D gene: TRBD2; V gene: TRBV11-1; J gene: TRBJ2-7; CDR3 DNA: TGTGCCAGCAGCTTAGTCCCGGGACTAGTTCAGCAGTACTTC; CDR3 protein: CASSLVPGLVQQYF
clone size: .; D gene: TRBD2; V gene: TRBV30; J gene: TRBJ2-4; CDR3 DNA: TGTGCCTGGAGTGCCTCTAGCGGGAAAAACATTCAGTACTTC; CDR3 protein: CAWSASSGKNIQYF
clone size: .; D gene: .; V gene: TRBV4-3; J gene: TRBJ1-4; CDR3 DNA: TGCGCCAGCAGCCAAGGGGGGCCTACTAATGAAAAACTGTTTTTT; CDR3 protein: CASSQGGPTNEKLFF
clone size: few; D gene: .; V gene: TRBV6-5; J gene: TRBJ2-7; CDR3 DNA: TGTGCCAGCAGTCCACGACAGGGAGGCTACGAGCAGTACTTC; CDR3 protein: CASSPRQGGYEQYF
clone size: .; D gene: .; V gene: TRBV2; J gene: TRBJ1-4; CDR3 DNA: TGTGCCAGCAGTGAAAACAGGGTGTATGAAAAACTGTTTTTT; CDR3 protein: CASSENRVYEKLFF